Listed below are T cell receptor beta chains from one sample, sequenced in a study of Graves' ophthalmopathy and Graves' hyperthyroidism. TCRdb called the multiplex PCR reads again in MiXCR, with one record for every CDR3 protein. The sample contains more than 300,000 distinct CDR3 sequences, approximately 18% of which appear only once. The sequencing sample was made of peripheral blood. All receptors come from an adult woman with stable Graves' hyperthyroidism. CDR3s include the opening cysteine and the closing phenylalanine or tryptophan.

CASSPLDSNQPQHF | 14 | TRBV6-1
CGKLGQRVLISYEQYF | 16 | TRBV6-2/TRBV6-3
CAWQPTDEAQPQHF | 14 | TRBV30
CSARADRNTEAFF | 13 | TRBV20-1
CASSMDAGGNSPLHF | 15 | TRBV19
CASSLPDRYSPLHF | 14 | TRBV28
CASSLGGPHTEAFF | 14 | TRBV12-3/TRBV12-4
CASSLGVAGGFGYTF | 15 | TRBV11-2
CASSNVAALAGTQYF | 15 | TRBV11-2
CASSLEARGLYSPLHF | 16 | TRBV7-2
CSAGLAGKQETQYF | 14 | TRBV20-1
CASSSPLGTGYRTEAFF | 17 | TRBV11-2
CASSLAGTAYEQYF | 14 | TRBV5-1
CASSMTLYGYTF | 12 | TRBV19
CSAEYNYGYTF | 11 | TRBV20-1
CASSLAGWQRGKTQYF | 16 | TRBV28
CASTRGQEYGYTF | 13 | TRBV6-5
CASRTEGTQSSYEQYF | 16 | TRBV28
CASSRRQGSHEQYF | 14 | TRBV6-5
CATSRDRARAFF | 12 | TRBV15
CASSEYRNTEAFF | 13 | TRBV14
CSVYTGISNTGELFF | 15 | TRBV29-1
CSAQVRPYEQYF | 12 | TRBV20-1
CASSIEWGAPEQYF | 14 | TRBV19
CASSLEGFNADTQYF | 15 | TRBV27
CASSVEGRATQETQYF | 16 | TRBV9
CASSPRGQDTQYF | 13 | TRBV18
CASSLVGYEQYF | 12 | TRBV7-9
CASSLPGNIQYF | 12 | TRBV7-9
CATSDLTFGGRETQYF | 16 | TRBV24-1
CASSRQGGQPQHF | 13 | TRBV13
CASSGLAGVLPGELFF | 16 | TRBV2
CASSLYGQQETQYF | 14 | TRBV5-1
CASSSLLGTDRTNYGYTF | 18 | TRBV28
CASSYEGRPYEQYF | 14 | TRBV6-2/TRBV6-3
CASSLGFRGQTQYF | 14 | TRBV7-2
CASSLVTGITGELFF | 15 | TRBV5-1
CASTRFSGIDEQYF | 14 | TRBV2
CASSLEGRGSGELFF | 15 | TRBV19
CASRGGAHQISYEQYF | 16 | TRBV6-1
CASSPLSGNQPQHF | 14 | TRBV18
CASSIQGRDYGYTF | 14 | TRBV19
CASRTGTGGLSYTF | 14 | TRBV28
CASSLVPGHPLGEQYF | 16 | TRBV11-2
CASSQDFWTGGYEQYF | 16 | TRBV3-1
CASSDGRAGNEQYF | 14 | TRBV25-1
CASSSAPGLAGPNFQETQYF | 20 | TRBV7-2
CAISADGGNSPLHF | 14 | TRBV10-3
CASSLIKGYTEAFF | 14 | TRBV7-2
CASSVGHSSYEQYF | 14 | TRBV9
CASRVQGSGANVLTF | 15 | TRBV28
CASSERLAGTNEQYF | 15 | TRBV2
CASSQEVTYEQYF | 13 | TRBV4-3
CASSSGTGPGELFF | 14 | TRBV28
CASTFGAMNTEAFF | 14 | TRBV6-1
CASRPDAGVNTEAFF | 15 | TRBV6-1
CASSSPTLELYF | 12 | TRBV27
CSASSTNSNQPQHF | 14 | TRBV20-1
CASSPPGLAGASQETQYF | 18 | TRBV28